A single sample is the source of the 15 T cell receptor beta chains below, sequenced in a study of cytomegalovirus exposure and HLA in healthy donors. PCR primers comprised 60 Vbeta and 13 Jbeta primers. Assay: immunoSEQ multiplex PCR; the TCRdb copy retains only in-frame clones and omits some. The table records about 140,000 clones, around 82% of them present only once. The sample consisted of PBMCs. These receptors were collected from a man between 35 and 55 years old in good health and CMV-seropositive.

The chain recombines TRBV29-1 with TRBJ1-1; D may be TRBD1 (5 bases). The CDR3 consists of 11 residues. Looked up from germline, CDR1 is SQVTM and CDR2 is ANQGSEA. V lost 6 bases to trimming and J lost 2 bases, with 7 bases between them. CDR3 sequence reads: CSVDRNTEAFF. The CDR3 region has the DNA TGCAGCGTCGACAGAAACACTGAAGCTTTCTTT.

As for this clone: This same CDR3 is encoded by further DNA sequences in the sample. The chain carries TRBV6-6 and TRBJ1-1, with a weak D call TRBD1 (5 bases). The CDR3 extends over 14 amino acids. Germline CDR1 MNHNY, CDR2 SVGAGI (reference sequence). V was pared by 2 bases and J by 0 bases, with 7 bases between. The CDR3 loop reads CASSYGGLNTEAFF. The CDR3 region has the DNA TGTGCCAGCAGTTACGGGGGGTTGAACACTGAAGCTTTCTTT.

The gene calls are TRBV27 and TRBJ2-7, with D perhaps TRBD1 (7 bases). V lost 9 bases, J lost 5 bases, and 20 bases lay in between. Per the germline V gene, CDR1 is MNHEY and CDR2 is SMNVEV (reference sequence). The CDR3 extends over 14 amino acids. The CDR3 reads CASGIGGQFHEQYF. In nucleotides, the CDR3 is TGTGCCAGTGGAATCGGGGGACAGTTCCACGAGCAGTACTTC.

The chain joins TRBV6-6 to TRBJ1-4; no reliable D call. The CDR3 totals 13 residues. V was pared by 11 bases and J by 1 base, with 11 bases between. Per germline, CDR1 MNHNY and CDR2 SVGAGI (reference sequence). The CDR3 DNA reads TGTGCCGGGAGGAGGGAAACTAATGAAAAACTGTTTTTT. Protein: CAGRRETNEKLFF.

This clone turned up a few times. The chain uses TRBV9 and TRBJ2-3; 13 bases match TRBD2. J lost 8 bases, V lost 1 base, and 1 base had no gene match. The CDR3 runs to 14 residues. The germline V gene encodes CDR1 SGDLS and CDR2 YYNGEE. The CDR3 loop is CASSVRTSGGTQYF. The CDR3 bases are TGTGCCAGCAGCGTAAGGACTAGCGGGGGTACGCAGTATTTT.

The chain joins TRBV7-9 to TRBJ1-2; no definite D call. The germline V gene encodes CDR1 SEHNR and CDR2 FQNEAQ (reference sequence). The CDR3 is 12 amino acids. The V gene lost 5 bases and the J gene lost 9 bases, with 13 bases spanning the gap. CDR3 loop: CASSTIYDSYTF. The CDR3 nucleotides are TGTGCCAGCAGCACCATCTATGACAGCTACACCTTC.

This rearrangement joins TRBV29-1 to TRBJ2-5; a weak D match, TRBD1 (5 bases). The end of the DNA aligns better with TRBJ2-7, so the J call may be wrong. Germline V gene lookup returns CDR1 SQVTM and CDR2 ANQGSEA. The CDR3 spans 15 residues. The CDR3 sequence: CSVEVRGGSSYEQYF. In DNA, the CDR3 is TGCAGCGTTGAAGTAAGGGGCGGAAGCTCCTACGAGCAGTACTTC.

The genes are TRBV5-1 and TRBJ2-1, with 10 bases aligning to TRBD2. Germline V gives CDR1 SGHRS, CDR2 YFSETQ. The length of the CDR3 is 17 residues. After removal of 0 bases from V and 7 bases from J, the junction contained 10 bases not matched to a gene. CDR3 nucleotides: TGCGCCAGCAGCTTGGTGGCTAGCGGGAGTCCTCTGAATGAGCAGTTCTTC. Translating it yields CASSLVASGSPLNEQFF.

This clone was recorded only once. The genes are TRBV18 and TRBJ1-4, with D unclear. Germline assignment: CDR1 KGHSH and CDR2 LQKENI. Trimming removed 2 bases from V and 7 bases from J, with 14 bases in between. The CDR3 contains 15 residues. The CDR3 sequence is CASSPGLGGGEKLFF. In DNA, the CDR3 is TGTGCCAGCTCACCAGGCCTGGGTGGAGGTGAAAAACTGTTTTTT.

This clone has only one observation. The gene calls are TRBV5-1 and TRBJ2-3, with a tentative D call TRBD1 (6 bases). Trimming took off 0 bases at V and 2 bases at J, with 10 bases between the two ends. CDR3 length equals 15 residues. Germline-derived CDR1 and CDR2 are SGHRS and YFSETQ. The CDR3 reads CASSLGRTATDTQYF. In DNA, the CDR3 is TGCGCCAGCAGCTTGGGAAGGACAGCCACAGATACGCAGTATTTT.

The chain links TRBV19 to TRBJ1-5; 8 bases align to TRBD1. V was pared by 5 bases and J by 5 bases, with 8 bases of the junction left unmatched. Germline V gives CDR1 LNHDA, CDR2 SQIVND (reference sequence). The CDR3 covers 15 residues. The CDR3, as DNA: TGTGCCAGTAGTGCCCGAGACAGGGGATATCAGCCCCAGCATTTT. Residues: CASSARDRGYQPQHF.

This clone is a singleton in its sample. This chain uses TRBV11-3 with TRBJ1-6, with a possible D match to TRBD1 (5 bases). Trimming shortened V by 5 bases and J by 9 bases, and 11 bases separated the two germline ends. This CDR3 region has 13 residues. CDR1 is SGHNT and CDR2 is YENEEA in the germline V gene. CDR3 nucleotides: TGTGCCAGCAGCCCAGGGTACGGTTCACCCCTCCACTTT. Residues: CASSPGYGSPLHF.

V is TRBV6-5 and J is TRBJ1-3; D not resolved. Germline CDR1 MNHEY, CDR2 SVGAGI. The CDR3 extends over 15 amino acids. The ends were cut back, 5 bases at V and 0 bases at J, with 11 bases in the middle. CDR3 amino acids: CASSRTDRSGNTIYF. CDR3 sequence (DNA): TGTGCCAGCAGTCGGACTGACCGCTCTGGAAACACCATATATTTT.

The chain has TRBV5-4 and TRBJ1-4, with 9 nucleotides matching TRBD1. The CDR3 has 17 residues. Trimming took 2 bases from V and 7 from J; bases not matched to a gene: 12. Germline values: CDR1 SGHNT, CDR2 YYREEE (reference sequence). In DNA form, the CDR3 reads TGTGCCAGCAGCTTATGGGACAGGGTCGAGTCGGGTGAAAAACTGTTTTTT. This codes for CASSLWDRVESGEKLFF.

This clone was seen just once. The chain carries TRBV5-6 and TRBJ2-5, with 10 bases aligning to TRBD1. The length of the CDR3 is 17 residues. Germline values: CDR1 SGHDT, CDR2 YYEEEE. The V gene end was trimmed by 1 base and the J gene end by 5 bases; junction bases not matched to a gene: 11. CDR3 sequence (DNA): TGTGCCAGCAGCTTGAAAGGGACAGGGGCCCCGGGGGAGACCCAGTACTTC. This codes for CASSLKGTGAPGETQYF.